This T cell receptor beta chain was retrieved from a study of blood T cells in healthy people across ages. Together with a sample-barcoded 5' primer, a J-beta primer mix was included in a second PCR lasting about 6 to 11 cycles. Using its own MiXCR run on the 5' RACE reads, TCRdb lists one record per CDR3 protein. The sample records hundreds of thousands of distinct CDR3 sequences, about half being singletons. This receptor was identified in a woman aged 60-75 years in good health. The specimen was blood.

The CDR3, as DNA: TGCGCCAGCAGCCAAGGAGGACAGGGGGCCAAGACCCAGTACTTC. Protein sequence: CASSQGGQGAKTQYF. The chain couples TRBV4-1 to TRBJ2-5; 11 bases map to TRBD1. CDR3 length equals 15 residues. V shed 1 base and J 6 bases; nucleotides not matched to a gene: 4. CDR1 and CDR2 (germline): MGHRA, YSYEKL.